This T cell receptor beta chain was sequenced during a study of blood T cell repertoires in COVID-19. Looking at the study overall: Samples representing acute and convalescent COVID-19 were sourced from the United States, Italy and Spain. From T cells, B-cell-depleted T cells, or PBMCs came the material, which was cDNA or gDNA.

How the authors handled the data: Amplification with reference gene primers provided the estimates of nucleated cell counts. Repertoires were generated with immunoSEQ multiplex PCR, while TCRdb's copy carries only in-frame clones and drops some. V and J calls and clone size are copied from that table; D and trimming were computed from the DNA. The sample carries approximately 35,000 clones, 65% to 90% recorded once. The CDR3 loop spans 16 amino acids. Germline trimming cut 2 bases from V and 0 bases from J; bases unmatched to any gene: 2. Germline-derived CDR1 and CDR2 are SGHRS and YFSETQ. The V and J genes are TRBV5-1 and TRBJ2-2; 9 nucleotides match TRBD1. This clonotype was sampled from a man between 60 and 75 years old with active COVID-19. The sample comprised peripheral blood. The CDR3 spells CASSLQGAANTGELFF. The CDR3 region has the DNA TGCGCCAGCAGCTTACAGGGGGCCGCGAACACCGGGGAGCTGTTTTTT.